This record covers a single TCR beta chain. Patients got 3 mg/kg IV nivolumab weeks 1, 4, 7, 10, then biweekly through week 26. Germline values: CDR1 LNHNV, CDR2 YYDKDF (reference sequence). The CDR3 runs 15 residues. After removal of 8 bases from V and 1 base from J, the junction contained 6 bases not matched to a gene. The data originate from a study of ipilimumab plus nivolumab after autologous stem cell transplantation. Using immunoSEQ multiplex PCR, the repertoire was profiled, and TCRdb retains in-frame clones only, with some absent. There are roughly 12,000 clones in the sample; 60% to 80% occur only once, and approximately 11% lies in the top ten.

The chain carries TRBV15 and TRBJ2-3, with TRBD2 matching 10 bases. Sample: PBMCs, taken in a trial of ipilimumab plus nivolumab as post-transplant consolidation. The TCR sequence derives from a male donor with multiple myeloma. CDR3 loop: CATGLAGDRTDTQYF. The CDR3 coding sequence is TGTGCCACCGGCCTAGCGGGGGATCGCACAGATACGCAGTATTTT.